This T cell receptor (beta chain) was sequenced for a study of Ad26.COV2.S vaccination and SARS-CoV-2 variants. Using immunoSEQ multiplex PCR, the repertoire was profiled, and TCRdb retains in-frame clones only, with some absent. The sample lists some 240,000 clones, approximately 90% occurring once. V was cut by 2 bases and J by 2 bases, with 10 bases left in between. This CDR3 contains 15 residues. Looked up from germline, CDR1 is SEHNR and CDR2 is FQNEAQ (reference sequence). Treatment: some 19 received Ad26.COV2.S at low or high dose, single or two shots; roughly five received placebo; per-sample allocation not given. Following the first vaccine or placebo injection, samples were taken on day 63.

This sequence originates from a person aged 18-65 years who received the Ad26.COV2.S COVID-19 vaccine or a placebo. The genes are TRBV7-9 and TRBJ2-1; possibly TRBD2 for D (6 bases). The input for sequencing was peripheral blood, taken in a trial of Ad26.COV2.S vaccine versus placebo. CDR3 protein: CASSLRAGPYNEQFF. CDR3 DNA: TGTGCCAGCAGCTTAAGGGCGGGACCCTACAATGAGCAGTTCTTC. The full variable domain, with the rest looked up from reference TRBV7-9 and TRBJ2-1, is DTGVSQNPRHKITKRGQNVTFRCDPISEHNRLYWYRQTLGQGPEFLTYFQNEAQLEKSRLLSDRFSAERPKGSFSTLEIQRTEQGDSAMYLCASSLRAGPYNEQFFGPGTRLTVL.